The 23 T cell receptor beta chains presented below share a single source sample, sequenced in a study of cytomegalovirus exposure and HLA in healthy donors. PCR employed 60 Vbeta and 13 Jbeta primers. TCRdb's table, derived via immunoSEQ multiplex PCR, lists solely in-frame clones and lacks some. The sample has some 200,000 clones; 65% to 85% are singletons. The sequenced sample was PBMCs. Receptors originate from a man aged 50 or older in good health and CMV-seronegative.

CDR3 residues: CASSSYTGQGVDTQYF. In DNA, the CDR3 is TGTGCCAGCAGTTCTTACACGGGACAGGGGGTAGATACGCAGTATTTT. The chain has TRBV27 and TRBJ2-3; 11 bases fit TRBD1. The CDR3 sequence is 16 residues long. Germline V gene data show CDR1 as MNHEY and CDR2 as SMNVEV (reference sequence). Trimming took 4 bases from V and 5 from J; bases not matched to a gene: 8.

CDR3 protein: CASSPPGGPTDTQYF. In DNA, the CDR3 is TGTGCCAGCTCACCACCGGGGGGGCCTACAGATACGCAGTATTTT. The genes are TRBV18 and TRBJ2-3, with D tentatively TRBD2 (7 bases). There are 15 residues in the CDR3. Trimming stripped 0 bases from V and 3 bases from J, with 10 bases between. Germline CDR1 and CDR2: KGHSH and LQKENI.

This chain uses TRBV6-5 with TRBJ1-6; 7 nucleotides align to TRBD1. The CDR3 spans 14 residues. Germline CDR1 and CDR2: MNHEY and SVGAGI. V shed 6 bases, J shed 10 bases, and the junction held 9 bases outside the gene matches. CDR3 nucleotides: TGTGCCAGCAGCCGTGACAGGGATCCCTCACCCCTCCACTTT. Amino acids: CASSRDRDPSPLHF.

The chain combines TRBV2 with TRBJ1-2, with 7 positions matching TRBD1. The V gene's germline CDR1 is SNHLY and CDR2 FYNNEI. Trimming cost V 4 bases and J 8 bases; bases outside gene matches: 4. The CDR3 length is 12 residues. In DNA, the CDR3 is TGTGCCAGCAGTGCCAGGGGGTTAGGCTACACCTTC. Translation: CASSARGLGYTF. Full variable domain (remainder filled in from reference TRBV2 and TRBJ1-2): EPEVTQTPSHQVTQMGQEVILRCVPISNHLYFYWYRQILGQKVEFLVSFYNNEISEKSEIFDDQFSVERPDGSNFTLKIRSTKLEDSAMYFCASSARGLGYTFGSGTRLTVV.

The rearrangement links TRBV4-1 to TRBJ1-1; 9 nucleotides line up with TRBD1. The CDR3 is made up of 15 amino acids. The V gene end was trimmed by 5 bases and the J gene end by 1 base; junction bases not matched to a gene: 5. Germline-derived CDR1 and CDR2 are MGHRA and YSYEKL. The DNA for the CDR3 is TGCGCCAGCAGCTACAAACAGGGGGCGAACACTGAAGCTTTCTTT. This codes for CASSYKQGANTEAFF.

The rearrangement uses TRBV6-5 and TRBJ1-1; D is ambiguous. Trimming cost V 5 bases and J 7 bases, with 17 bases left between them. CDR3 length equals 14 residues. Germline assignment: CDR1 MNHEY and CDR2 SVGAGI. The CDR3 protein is CASSRSPFEGEAFF. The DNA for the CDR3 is TGTGCCAGCAGTCGAAGTCCGTTCGAGGGTGAAGCTTTCTTT.

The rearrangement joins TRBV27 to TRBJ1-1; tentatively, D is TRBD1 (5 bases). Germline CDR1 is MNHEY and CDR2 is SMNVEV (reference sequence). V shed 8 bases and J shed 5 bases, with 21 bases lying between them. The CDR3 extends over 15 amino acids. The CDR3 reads CASRPDDSGWTEAFF. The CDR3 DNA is TGTGCCAGCCGCCCCGACGACAGCGGGTGGACTGAAGCTTTCTTT.

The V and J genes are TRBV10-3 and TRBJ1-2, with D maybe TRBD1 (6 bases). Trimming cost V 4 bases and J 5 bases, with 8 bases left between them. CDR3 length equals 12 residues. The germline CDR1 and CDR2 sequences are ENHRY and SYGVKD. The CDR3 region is CAISGGQYGYTF. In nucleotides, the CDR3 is TGTGCCATCAGTGGGGGGCAGTATGGCTACACCTTC.

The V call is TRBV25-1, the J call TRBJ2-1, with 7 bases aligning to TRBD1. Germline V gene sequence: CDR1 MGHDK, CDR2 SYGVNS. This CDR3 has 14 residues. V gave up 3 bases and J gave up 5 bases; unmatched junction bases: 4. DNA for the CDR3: TGTGCCAGCAGTGACTACAGGGGTCACAATGAGCAGTTCTTC. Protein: CASSDYRGHNEQFF.

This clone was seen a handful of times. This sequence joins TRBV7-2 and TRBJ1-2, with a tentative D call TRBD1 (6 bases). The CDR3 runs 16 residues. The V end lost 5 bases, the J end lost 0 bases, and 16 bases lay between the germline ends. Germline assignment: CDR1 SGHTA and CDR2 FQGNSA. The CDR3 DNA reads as TGTGCCAGCAGCCAGACGTCGACAGGATCTAACTATGGCTACACCTTC. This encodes CASSQTSTGSNYGYTF.

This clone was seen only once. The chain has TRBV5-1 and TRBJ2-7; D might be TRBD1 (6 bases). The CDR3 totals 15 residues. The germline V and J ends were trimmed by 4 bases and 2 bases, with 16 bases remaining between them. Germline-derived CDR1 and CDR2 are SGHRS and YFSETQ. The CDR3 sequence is CASSTQGIGTYEQYF. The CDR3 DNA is TGCGCCAGCAGCACCCAGGGGATAGGGACCTACGAGCAGTACTTC.

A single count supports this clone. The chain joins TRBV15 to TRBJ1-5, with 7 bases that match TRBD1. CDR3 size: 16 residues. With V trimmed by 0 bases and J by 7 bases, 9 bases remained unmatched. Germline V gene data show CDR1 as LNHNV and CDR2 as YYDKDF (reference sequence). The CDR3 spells CATSRDPNRGRQPQHF. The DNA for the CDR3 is TGTGCCACCAGCAGAGATCCCAACAGGGGAAGACAGCCCCAGCATTTT.

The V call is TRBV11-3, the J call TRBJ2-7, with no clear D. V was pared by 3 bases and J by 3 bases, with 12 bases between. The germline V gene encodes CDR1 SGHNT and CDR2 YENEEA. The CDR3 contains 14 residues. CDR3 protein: CASSFHTLIYEQYF. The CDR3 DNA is TGTGCCAGCAGCTTCCACACCCTCATCTACGAGCAGTACTTC. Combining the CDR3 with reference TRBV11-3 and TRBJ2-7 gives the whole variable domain EAGVVQSPRYKIIEKKQPVAFWCNPISGHNTLYWYLQNLGQGPELLIRYENEEAVDDSQLPKDRFSAERLKGVDSTLKIQPAELGDSAVYLCASSFHTLIYEQYFGPGTRLTVT.

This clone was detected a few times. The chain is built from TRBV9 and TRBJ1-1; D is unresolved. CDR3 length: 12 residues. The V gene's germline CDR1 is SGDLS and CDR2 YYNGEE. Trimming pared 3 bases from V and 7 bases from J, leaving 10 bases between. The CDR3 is CASSALSGEAFF. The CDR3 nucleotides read TGTGCCAGCAGCGCCCTATCTGGTGAAGCTTTCTTT. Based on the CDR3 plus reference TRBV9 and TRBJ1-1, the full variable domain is DSGVTQTPKHLITATGQRVTLRCSPRSGDLSVYWYQQSLDQGLQFLIQYYNGEERAKGNILERFSAQQFPDLHSELNLSSLELGDSALYFCASSALSGEAFFGQGTRLTVV.

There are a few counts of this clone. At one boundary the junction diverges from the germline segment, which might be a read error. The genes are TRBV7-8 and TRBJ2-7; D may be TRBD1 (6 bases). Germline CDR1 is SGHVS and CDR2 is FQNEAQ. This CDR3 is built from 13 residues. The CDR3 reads CASSLSYRDTHFF. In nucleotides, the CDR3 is TGTGCCAGCAGCTTATCATACCGGGACACCCACTTTTTC.

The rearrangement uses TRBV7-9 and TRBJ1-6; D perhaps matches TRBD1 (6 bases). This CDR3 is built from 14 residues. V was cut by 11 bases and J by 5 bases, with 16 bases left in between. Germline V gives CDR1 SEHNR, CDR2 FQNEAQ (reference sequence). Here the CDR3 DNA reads TGTGCCGTACTACAGGGTGGGAATAATTCACCCCTCCACTTT. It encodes CAVLQGGNNSPLHF.

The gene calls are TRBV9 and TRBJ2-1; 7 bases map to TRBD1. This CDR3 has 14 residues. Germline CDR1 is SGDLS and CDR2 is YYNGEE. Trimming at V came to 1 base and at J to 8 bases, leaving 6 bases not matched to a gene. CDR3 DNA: TGTGCCAGCAGCGTAAGGGGGCGAGTACATGAGCAGTTCTTC. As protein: CASSVRGRVHEQFF. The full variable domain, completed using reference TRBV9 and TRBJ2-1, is DSGVTQTPKHLITATGQRVTLRCSPRSGDLSVYWYQQSLDQGLQFLIQYYNGEERAKGNILERFSAQQFPDLHSELNLSSLELGDSALYFCASSVRGRVHEQFFGPGTRLTVL.

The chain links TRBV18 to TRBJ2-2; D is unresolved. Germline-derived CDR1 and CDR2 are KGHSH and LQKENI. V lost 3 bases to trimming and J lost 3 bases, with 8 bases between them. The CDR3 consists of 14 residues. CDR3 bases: TGTGCCAGCTCACCGCTCCGCGACACCGGGGAGCTGTTTTTT. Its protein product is CASSPLRDTGELFF.

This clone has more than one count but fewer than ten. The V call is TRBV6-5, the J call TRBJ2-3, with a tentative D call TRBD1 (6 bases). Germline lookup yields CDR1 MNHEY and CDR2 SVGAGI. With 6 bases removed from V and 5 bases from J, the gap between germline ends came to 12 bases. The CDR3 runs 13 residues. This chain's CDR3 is CASRKTGKDTQYF. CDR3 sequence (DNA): TGTGCCAGCAGGAAAACAGGGAAAGATACGCAGTATTTT.

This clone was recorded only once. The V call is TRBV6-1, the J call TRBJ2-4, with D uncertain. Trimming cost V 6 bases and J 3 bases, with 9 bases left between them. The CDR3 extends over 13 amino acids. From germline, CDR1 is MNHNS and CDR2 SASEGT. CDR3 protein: CASRASGKNIQYF. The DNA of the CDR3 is TGTGCCAGCAGAGCTAGTGGCAAAAACATTCAGTACTTC.

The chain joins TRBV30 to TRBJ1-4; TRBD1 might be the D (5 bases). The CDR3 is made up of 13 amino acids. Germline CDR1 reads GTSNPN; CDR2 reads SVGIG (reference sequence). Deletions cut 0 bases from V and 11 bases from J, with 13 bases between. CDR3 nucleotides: TGTGCCTGGAGTGTAATACAGGCGGAGAAACTGTTTTTT. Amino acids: CAWSVIQAEKLFF.

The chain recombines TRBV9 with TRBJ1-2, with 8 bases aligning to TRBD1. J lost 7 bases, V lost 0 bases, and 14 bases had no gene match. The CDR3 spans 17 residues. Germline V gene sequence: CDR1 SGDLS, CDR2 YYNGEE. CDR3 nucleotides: TGTGCCAGCAGCGTAGCTTTTTCGGTTCAGGGGGCGTTTGGCTACACCTTC. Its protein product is CASSVAFSVQGAFGYTF.

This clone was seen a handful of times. The CDR3 protein is CASSPDRGSQPQHF. CDR3 nucleotide sequence: TGTGCCAGCAGTCCCGACAGGGGTAGTCAGCCCCAGCATTTT. V usage is TRBV2 and J usage is TRBJ1-5; TRBD1 matches 8 bases. The germline gives CDR1 SNHLY, CDR2 FYNNEI. CDR3 size: 14 residues. The V and J ends lost 5 bases and 6 bases, in that order; junction bases with no gene match: 6.